This passage covers 3 T cell receptor beta chains from one sample sequenced in a study of T cell repertoires in cytomegalovirus infection (dated by TCRdb to between 2018 and 2020). Sequencing instrument: Illumina HiSeq 1500. TCRdb itself trimmed the public reads at Q25 with fastp, ran MiXCR and retained productive beta chains. Each entry merges the rows of one CDR3 protein and shows their most common DNA and genes. For this sample the table gives around 280,000 distinct CDR3 sequences, of which about 9.2% were detected only once. Clones ranked in the top ten supply around 2.4% of the sample. Sequenced input: PBMCs. All receptors derive from a human donor in good health (CMV status not recorded). Some clones in this sample may be carry-over from other donors' samples.

This clonotype was picked up a small number of times. The chain has TRBV12-3 or TRBV12-4 and TRBJ2-7; perhaps TRBD1 as D (7 bases). Trimming shortened V by 7 bases and J by 1 base, and 14 bases separated the two germline ends. The CDR3 contains 14 residues. The CDR3 DNA is TGTGCCAGCAAGTGGGGGGACAGTTCCTACGAGCAGTACTTC. It encodes CASKWGDSSYEQYF.

The V call is TRBV5-1, the J call TRBJ1-4; 10 bases are shared with TRBD1. Germline V gene data show CDR1 as SGHRS and CDR2 as YFSETQ. CDR3 length: 15 amino acids. The junction had 3 bases not matched to a gene; V was cut back by 3 bases and J by 4 bases. Written as DNA, the CDR3 is TGCGCCAGCAGCTCTGGGGACAGGGGTAATGAAAAACTGTTTTTT. Translated, it gives CASSSGDRGNEKLFF.

This clonotype was picked up many times. The V and J genes are TRBV5-8 and TRBJ2-1; 7 positions agree with TRBD2. The CDR3 spans 15 residues. The germline CDR1 and CDR2 sequences are SGHTS and YDEGEE. The trim removed 1 base at V and 6 bases at J, leaving 7 bases unmatched. This CDR3 reads CASSLMASGFNEQFF. CDR3 nucleotide sequence: TGTGCCAGCAGCTTGATGGCTAGCGGATTCAATGAGCAGTTCTTC.